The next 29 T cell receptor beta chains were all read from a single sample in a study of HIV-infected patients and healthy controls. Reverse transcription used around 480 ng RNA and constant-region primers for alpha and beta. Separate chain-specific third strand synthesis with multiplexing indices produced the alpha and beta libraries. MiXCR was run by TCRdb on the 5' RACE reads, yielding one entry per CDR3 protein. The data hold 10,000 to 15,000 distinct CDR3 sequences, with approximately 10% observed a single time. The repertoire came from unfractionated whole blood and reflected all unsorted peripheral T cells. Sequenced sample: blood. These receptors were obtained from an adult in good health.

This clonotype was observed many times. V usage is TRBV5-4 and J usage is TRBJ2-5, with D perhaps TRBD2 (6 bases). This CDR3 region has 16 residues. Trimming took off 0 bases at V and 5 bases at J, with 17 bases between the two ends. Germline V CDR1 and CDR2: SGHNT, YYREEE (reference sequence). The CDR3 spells CASSLATGAGDETQYF. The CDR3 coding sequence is TGTGCCAGCAGCTTGGCGACGGGAGCCGGGGATGAGACCCAGTACTTC.

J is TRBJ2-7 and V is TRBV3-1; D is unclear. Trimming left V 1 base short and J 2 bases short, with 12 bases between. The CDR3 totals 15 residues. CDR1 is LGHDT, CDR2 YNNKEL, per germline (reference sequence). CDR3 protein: CASSQVVRPTYEQYF. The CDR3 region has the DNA TGTGCCAGCAGCCAAGTCGTCAGACCTACCTACGAGCAGTACTTC.

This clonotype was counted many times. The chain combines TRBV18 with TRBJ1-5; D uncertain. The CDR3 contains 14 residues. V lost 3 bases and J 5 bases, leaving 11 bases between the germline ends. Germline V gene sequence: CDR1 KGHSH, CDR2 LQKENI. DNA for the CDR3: TGTGCCAGCTCACCGACATCCGGGGATCAGCCCCAGCATTTT. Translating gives CASSPTSGDQPQHF.

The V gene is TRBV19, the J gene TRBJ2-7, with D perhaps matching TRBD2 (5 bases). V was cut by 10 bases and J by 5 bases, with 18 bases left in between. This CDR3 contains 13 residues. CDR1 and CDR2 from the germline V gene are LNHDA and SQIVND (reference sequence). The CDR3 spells CATSLGPGDEQYF. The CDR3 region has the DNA TGTGCCACCTCCCTCGGCCCCGGGGACGAGCAGTACTTC.

The CDR3 is CASSQERRGRPGNEQFF. In nucleotides, the CDR3 is TGCGCCAGCAGCCAAGAAAGACGCGGGAGGCCGGGGAATGAGCAGTTCTTC. The chain links TRBV4-1 to TRBJ2-1; TRBD2 agrees at 8 bases. Germline values: CDR1 MGHRA, CDR2 YSYEKL. V was pared by 0 bases and J by 7 bases, with 11 bases of the junction left unmatched. The CDR3 contains 17 residues.

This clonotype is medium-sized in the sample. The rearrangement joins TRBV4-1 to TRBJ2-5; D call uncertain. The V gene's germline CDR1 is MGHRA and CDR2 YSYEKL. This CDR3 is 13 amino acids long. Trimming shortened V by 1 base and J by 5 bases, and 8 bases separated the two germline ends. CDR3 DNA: TGCGCCAGCAGCCAAGGCGTTCAGGAGACCCAGTACTTC. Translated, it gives CASSQGVQETQYF.

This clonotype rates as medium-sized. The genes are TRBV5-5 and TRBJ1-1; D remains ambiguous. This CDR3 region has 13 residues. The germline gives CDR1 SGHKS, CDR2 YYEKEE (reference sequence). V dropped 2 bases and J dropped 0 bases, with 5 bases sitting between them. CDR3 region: CASSFGLNTEAFF. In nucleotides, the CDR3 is TGTGCCAGCAGCTTTGGTTTGAACACTGAAGCTTTCTTT. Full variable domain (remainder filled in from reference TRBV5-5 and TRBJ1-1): DAGVTQSPTHLIKTRGQQVTLRCSPISGHKSVSWYQQVLGQGPQFIFQYYEKEERGRGNFPDRFSARQFPNYSSELNVNALLLGDSALYLCASSFGLNTEAFFGQGTRLTVV.

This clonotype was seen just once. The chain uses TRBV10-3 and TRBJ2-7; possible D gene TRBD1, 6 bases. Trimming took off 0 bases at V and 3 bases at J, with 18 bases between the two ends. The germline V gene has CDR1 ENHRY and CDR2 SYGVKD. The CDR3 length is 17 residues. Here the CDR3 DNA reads TGTGCCATCAGTGAGTCCGTGCTTAGGGGGAGTTACTACGAGCAGTACTTC. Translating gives CAISESVLRGSYYEQYF.

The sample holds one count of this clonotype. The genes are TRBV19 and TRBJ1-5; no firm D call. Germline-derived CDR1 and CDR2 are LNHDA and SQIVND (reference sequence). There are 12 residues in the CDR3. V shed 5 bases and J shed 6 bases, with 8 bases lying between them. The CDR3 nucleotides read TGTGCCAGTAGTGAGGAGCCTCAGCCCCAGCATTTT. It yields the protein CASSEEPQPQHF.

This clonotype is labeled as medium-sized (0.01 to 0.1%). CDR3 sequence reads: CASSADRNTEAFF. As DNA, the CDR3 is TGTGCCAGCAGCGCTGACAGGAACACTGAAGCTTTCTTT. The rearrangement joins TRBV2 to TRBJ1-1; D is possibly TRBD1 (5 bases). Germline V gives CDR1 SNHLY, CDR2 FYNNEI. Trimming removed 6 bases from V and 1 base from J, with 9 bases in between. The CDR3 sequence is 13 residues long.

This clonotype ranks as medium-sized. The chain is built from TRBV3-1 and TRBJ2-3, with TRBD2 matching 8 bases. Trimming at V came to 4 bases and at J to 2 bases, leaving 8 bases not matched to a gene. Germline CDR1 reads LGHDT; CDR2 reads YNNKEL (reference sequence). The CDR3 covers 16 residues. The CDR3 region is CASSPVTSDLTDTQYF. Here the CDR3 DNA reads TGTGCCAGCAGCCCTGTGACTAGCGATCTCACAGATACGCAGTATTTT.

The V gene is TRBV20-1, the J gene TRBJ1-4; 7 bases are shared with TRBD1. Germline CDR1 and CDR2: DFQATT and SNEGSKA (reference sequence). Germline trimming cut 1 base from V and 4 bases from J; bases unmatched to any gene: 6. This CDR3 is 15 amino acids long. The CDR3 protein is CSARARGLGNEKLFF. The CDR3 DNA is TGCAGTGCTAGAGCCAGGGGGTTGGGTAATGAAAAACTGTTTTTT.

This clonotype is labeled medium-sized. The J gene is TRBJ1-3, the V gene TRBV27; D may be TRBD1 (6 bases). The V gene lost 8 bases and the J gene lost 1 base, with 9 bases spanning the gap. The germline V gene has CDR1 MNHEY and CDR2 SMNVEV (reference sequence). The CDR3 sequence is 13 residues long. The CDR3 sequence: CASSQGSGNTIYF. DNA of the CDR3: TGTGCCAGCTCACAGGGATCTGGAAACACCATATATTTT.

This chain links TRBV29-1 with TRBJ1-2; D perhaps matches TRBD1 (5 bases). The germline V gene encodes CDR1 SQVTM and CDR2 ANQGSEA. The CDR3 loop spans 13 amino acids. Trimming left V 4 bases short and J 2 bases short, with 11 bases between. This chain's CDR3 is CSVANSGNYGYTF. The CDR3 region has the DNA TGCAGCGTTGCAAACTCAGGGAACTATGGCTACACCTTC.

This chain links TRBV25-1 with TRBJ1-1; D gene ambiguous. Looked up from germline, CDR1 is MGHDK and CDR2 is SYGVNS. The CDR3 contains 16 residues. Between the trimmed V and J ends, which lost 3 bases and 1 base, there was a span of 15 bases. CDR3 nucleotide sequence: TGTGCCAGCAGTGAGGGAAATCGGTTGAAGAACACTGAAGCTTTCTTT. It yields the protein CASSEGNRLKNTEAFF.

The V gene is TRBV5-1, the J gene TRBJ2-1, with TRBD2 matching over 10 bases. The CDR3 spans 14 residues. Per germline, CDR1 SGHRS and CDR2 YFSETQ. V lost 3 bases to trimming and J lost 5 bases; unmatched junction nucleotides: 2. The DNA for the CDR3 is TGCGCCAGCAGCTGGACTAGCGGCAACAATGAGCAGTTCTTC. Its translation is CASSWTSGNNEQFF.

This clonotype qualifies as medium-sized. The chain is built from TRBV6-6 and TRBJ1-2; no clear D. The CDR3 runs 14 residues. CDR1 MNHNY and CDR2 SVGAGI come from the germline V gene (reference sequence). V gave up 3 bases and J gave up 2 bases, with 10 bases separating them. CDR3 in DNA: TGTGCCAGCAGTTATAACACCCCGAACTATGGCTACACCTTC. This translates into CASSYNTPNYGYTF.

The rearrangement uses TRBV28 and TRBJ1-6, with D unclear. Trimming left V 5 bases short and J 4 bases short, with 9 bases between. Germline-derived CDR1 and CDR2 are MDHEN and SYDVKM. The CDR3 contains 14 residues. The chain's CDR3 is CASSGRRYNSPLHF. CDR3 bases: TGTGCCAGCAGTGGCCGCCGGTATAATTCACCCCTCCACTTT.

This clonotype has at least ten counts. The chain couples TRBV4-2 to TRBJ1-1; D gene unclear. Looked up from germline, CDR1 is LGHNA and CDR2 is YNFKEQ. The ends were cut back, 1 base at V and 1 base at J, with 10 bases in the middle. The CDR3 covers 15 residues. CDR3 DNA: TGTGCCAGCAGCCAAGGAACAGCGGGGAACACTGAAGCTTTCTTT. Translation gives CASSQGTAGNTEAFF.

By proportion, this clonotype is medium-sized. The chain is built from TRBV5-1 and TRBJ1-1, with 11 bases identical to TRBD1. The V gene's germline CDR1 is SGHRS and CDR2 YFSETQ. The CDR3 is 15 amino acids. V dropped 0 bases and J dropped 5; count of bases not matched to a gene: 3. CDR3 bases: TGCGCCAGCAGCTTGGAGGGGACAGGGGGAACTGAAGCTTTCTTT. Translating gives CASSLEGTGGTEAFF.

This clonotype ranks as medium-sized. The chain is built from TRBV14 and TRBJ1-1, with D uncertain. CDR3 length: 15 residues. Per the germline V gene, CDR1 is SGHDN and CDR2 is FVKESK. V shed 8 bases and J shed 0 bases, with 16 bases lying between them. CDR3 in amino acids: CASSPHLSMNTEAFF. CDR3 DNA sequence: TGTGCCAGCTCGCCCCACCTGAGCATGAACACTGAAGCTTTCTTT.

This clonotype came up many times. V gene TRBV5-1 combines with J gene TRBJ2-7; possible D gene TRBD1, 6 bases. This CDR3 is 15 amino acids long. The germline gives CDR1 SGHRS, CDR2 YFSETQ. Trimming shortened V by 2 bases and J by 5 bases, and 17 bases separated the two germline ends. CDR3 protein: CASSLGTGLRDEQYF. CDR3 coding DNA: TGCGCCAGCAGCTTAGGTACAGGGCTTCGTGACGAGCAGTACTTC.

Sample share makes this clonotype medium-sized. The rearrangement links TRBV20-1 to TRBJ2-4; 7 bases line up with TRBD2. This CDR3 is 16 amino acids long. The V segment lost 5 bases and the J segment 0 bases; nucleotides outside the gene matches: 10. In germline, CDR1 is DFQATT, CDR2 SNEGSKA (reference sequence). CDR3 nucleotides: TGCAGTGCTCCCGGGCTAGCGGAACTAGCCAAAAACATTCAGTACTTC. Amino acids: CSAPGLAELAKNIQYF.

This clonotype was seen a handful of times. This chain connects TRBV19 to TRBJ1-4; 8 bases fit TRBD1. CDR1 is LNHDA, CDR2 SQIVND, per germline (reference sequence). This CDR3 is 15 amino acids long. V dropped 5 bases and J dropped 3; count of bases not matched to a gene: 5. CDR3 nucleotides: TGTGCCAGTAGTCCCCAGACAGGGGCTAATGAAAAACTGTTTTTT. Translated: CASSPQTGANEKLFF.

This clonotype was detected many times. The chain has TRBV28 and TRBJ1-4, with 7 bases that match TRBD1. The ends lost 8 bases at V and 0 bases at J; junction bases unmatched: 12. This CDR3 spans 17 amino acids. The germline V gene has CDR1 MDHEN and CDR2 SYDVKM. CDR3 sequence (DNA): TGTGCCAGCGAGGGAGGGGGCCATCCCTCAACTAATGAAAAACTGTTTTTT. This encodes CASEGGGHPSTNEKLFF.

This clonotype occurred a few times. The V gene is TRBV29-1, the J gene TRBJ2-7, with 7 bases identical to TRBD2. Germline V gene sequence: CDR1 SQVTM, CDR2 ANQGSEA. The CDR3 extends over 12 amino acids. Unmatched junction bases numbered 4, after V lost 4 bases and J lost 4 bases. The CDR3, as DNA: TGCAGCGTTGGGGAGGGTCCTTACGAGCAGTACTTC. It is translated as CSVGEGPYEQYF.

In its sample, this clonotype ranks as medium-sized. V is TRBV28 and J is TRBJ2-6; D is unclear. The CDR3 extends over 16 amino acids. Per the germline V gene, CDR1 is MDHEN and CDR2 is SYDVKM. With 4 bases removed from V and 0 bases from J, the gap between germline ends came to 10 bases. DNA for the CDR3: TGTGCCAGCAGTTCACATACTGGCTCTGGGGCCAACGTCCTGACTTTC. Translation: CASSSHTGSGANVLTF.

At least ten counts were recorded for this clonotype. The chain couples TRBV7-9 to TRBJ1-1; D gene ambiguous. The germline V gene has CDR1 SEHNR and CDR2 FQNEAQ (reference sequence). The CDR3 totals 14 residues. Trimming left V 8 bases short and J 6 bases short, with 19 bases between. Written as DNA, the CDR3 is TGTGCCAGCTCAAGCTCTTCTTTGTCCCCTGAAGCTTTCTTT. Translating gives CASSSSSLSPEAFF.

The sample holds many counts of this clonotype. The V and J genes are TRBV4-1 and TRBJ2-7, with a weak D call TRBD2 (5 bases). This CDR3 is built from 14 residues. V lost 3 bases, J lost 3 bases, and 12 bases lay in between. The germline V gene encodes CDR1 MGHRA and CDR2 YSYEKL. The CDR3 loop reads CASSHFGRGYEQYF. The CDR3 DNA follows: TGCGCCAGCAGCCACTTCGGCCGGGGCTACGAGCAGTACTTC.